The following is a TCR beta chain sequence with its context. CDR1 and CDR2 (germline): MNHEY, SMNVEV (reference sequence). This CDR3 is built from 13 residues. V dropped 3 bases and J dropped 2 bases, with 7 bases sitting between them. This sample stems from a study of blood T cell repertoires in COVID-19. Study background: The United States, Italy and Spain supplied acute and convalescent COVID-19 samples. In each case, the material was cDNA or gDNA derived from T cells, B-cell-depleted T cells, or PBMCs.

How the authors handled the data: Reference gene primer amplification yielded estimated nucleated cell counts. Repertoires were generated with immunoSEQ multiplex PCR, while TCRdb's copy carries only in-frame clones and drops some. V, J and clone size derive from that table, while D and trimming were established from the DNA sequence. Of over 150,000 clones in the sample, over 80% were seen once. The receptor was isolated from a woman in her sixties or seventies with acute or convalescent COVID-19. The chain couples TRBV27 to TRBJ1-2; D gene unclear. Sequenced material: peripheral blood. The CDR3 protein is CASSFGENYGYTF. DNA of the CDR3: TGTGCCAGCAGTTTCGGGGAAAACTATGGCTACACCTTC.